The present TCR beta chain was sequenced within a study of T cell responses to AZD1222 COVID-19 vaccine. General study results and limits: Donors were largely white British and mainly female; clonal diversity was possibly underestimated. Among vaccine-associated CD4 TCRs, coverage spanned spike, with dominance at 160-218 and 743-854. Seropositive at baseline were only a handful of AZD1222 recipients.

Generated by immunoSEQ multiplex PCR, the TCRdb table keeps only in-frame clones and is missing some. Of about 140,000 clones listed, 90% to 95% are singletons. CDR3 length: 20 amino acids. V lost 4 bases to trimming and J lost 1 base; unmatched junction nucleotides: 15. From germline, CDR1 is MDHEN and CDR2 SYDVKM. Recipients boosted at about 4 weeks or about 12 weeks are pooled. As for this clone: Antigen: not known.

This specimen was peripheral blood, taken 28 days after the second AZD1222 dose. The chain has TRBV28 and TRBJ2-4, with 11 bases fitting TRBD1. This TCR was sampled from an adult who received the AZD1222 COVID-19 vaccine. CDR3 bases: TGTGCCAGCAGTTCTCAGTACCGGGACAGGGGGAAACTGGCCAAAAACATTCAGTACTTC. It codes for CASSSQYRDRGKLAKNIQYF.